Listed here are 22 T cell receptor beta chains from one sample, sequenced in a study of T-cell memory formation after mild COVID-19 (TCRdb year 2021). The receptor library was made with 5' RACE. TCRdb names Illumina NovaSeq 6000 as the instrument used. TCRdb reanalyzed the raw reads on its own, using fastp at Q25 for trimming and MiXCR for clone calling, and kept in-frame beta chains. Identical CDR3 proteins give one entry, which carries the most common genes and DNA. The sample table shows some 150,000 distinct CDR3 sequences, and more than 13% are seen once. The ten biggest clones cover under 30% of the sample. The specimen was PBMCs or a T cell subset sorted from them (not recorded which). Receptors were obtained from an adult woman who had mild COVID-19 (a few samples of this study predate the infection). The sample titles of this study are shuffled in the database, so cell type and time point are left out; the donor was told from shared clones.

This clonotype was counted ten times or more. The chain is built from TRBV6-2 or TRBV6-3 and TRBJ2-3; D unclear. Germline V gene lookup returns CDR1 MNHEY and CDR2 SVGEGT. The CDR3 totals 14 residues. V was clipped by 2 bases and J by 6 bases, with 12 bases between them. CDR3 protein: CASSYGSSVDTQYF. The CDR3 nucleotides are TGTGCCAGCAGTTACGGGTCGAGTGTGGATACGCAGTATTTT.

This sequence joins TRBV15 and TRBJ2-3, with D perhaps matching TRBD1 (5 bases). Germline V CDR1 and CDR2: LNHNV, YYDKDF (reference sequence). The CDR3 totals 14 residues. Trimming shortened V by 1 base and J by 5 bases, and 10 bases separated the two germline ends. CDR3 nucleotide sequence: TGTGCCACCAGCAGAGTGGGGCAGGTAGATACGCAGTATTTT. Its translation is CATSRVGQVDTQYF.

In DNA, the CDR3 is TGTGCCAGCAGAGGGGCGGACTACAATGAGCAGTTCTTC. Translating it yields CASRGADYNEQFF. The chain joins TRBV7-9 to TRBJ2-1, with D tentatively TRBD1 (5 bases). The V gene's germline CDR1 is SEHNR and CDR2 FQNEAQ (reference sequence). The V and J ends lost 6 bases and 3 bases respectively, with 9 bases between them. This CDR3 contains 13 residues.

DNA for the CDR3: TGCAGCGTTGGGTACAGGGATACCGGGGAGCTGTTTTTT. This gives the protein CSVGYRDTGELFF. The chain couples TRBV29-1 to TRBJ2-2; TRBD1 might be the D (6 bases). V lost 4 bases, J lost 5 bases, and 11 bases lay in between. The CDR3 runs to 13 residues. CDR1 and CDR2 from the germline V gene are SQVTM and ANQGSEA.

There are many counts of this clonotype. The rearrangement joins TRBV15 to TRBJ2-3, with 9 nucleotides matching TRBD1. This CDR3 spans 15 amino acids. Trimming took 2 bases from V and 4 from J; bases not matched to a gene: 4. Germline V gives CDR1 LNHNV, CDR2 YYDKDF (reference sequence). The CDR3 is CATSRRTGVPDTQYF. CDR3 DNA: TGTGCCACCAGCAGACGGACAGGGGTCCCAGATACGCAGTATTTT.

The chain is built from TRBV6-5 and TRBJ1-1; the D gene is possibly TRBD1 (5 bases). Germline assignment: CDR1 MNHEY and CDR2 SVGAGI. The ends were cut back, 0 bases at V and 4 bases at J, with 9 bases in the middle. This CDR3 comprises 14 residues. In DNA form, the CDR3 reads TGTGCCAGCAGTTACTCGAGAGGGGCCACTGAAGCTTTCTTT. This encodes CASSYSRGATEAFF.

In its sample, this clonotype was seen a few times. The genes are TRBV6-6 and TRBJ2-3; 9 nucleotides align to TRBD2. CDR3 size: 16 residues. Germline values: CDR1 MNHNY, CDR2 SVGAGI (reference sequence). Trimming removed 5 bases from V and 2 bases from J; junction bases left unmatched: 8. CDR3 sequence: CASSLSGGTPTDTQYF. The CDR3 DNA reads as TGTGCCAGCAGTCTGAGCGGGGGGACCCCCACAGATACGCAGTATTTT.

This clonotype was seen more than once but under ten times. The chain combines TRBV7-9 with TRBJ2-7, with TRBD1 matching 8 bases. The CDR3 spans 15 residues. V gave up 3 bases and J gave up 7 bases; unmatched junction bases: 11. Germline lookup yields CDR1 SEHNR and CDR2 FQNEAQ (reference sequence). CDR3 residues: CASSLDTDREREQYF. For the CDR3, the DNA is TGTGCCAGCAGCTTGGATACGGACAGGGAACGGGAGCAGTACTTC.

The rearrangement links TRBV5-1 to TRBJ2-7, with 7 bases that match TRBD1. The germline gives CDR1 SGHRS, CDR2 YFSETQ. V trimming: 5 bases; J trimming: 2 bases; junction bases outside the gene matches: 7. CDR3 length: 14 amino acids. This CDR3 is CASSPGTDAYEQYF. CDR3 bases: TGCGCCAGCAGTCCCGGGACAGATGCCTACGAGCAGTACTTC.

This sequence joins TRBV4-1 and TRBJ2-7; D unresolved. V was cut by 4 bases and J by 3 bases, with 16 bases left in between. CDR1 is MGHRA, CDR2 YSYEKL, per germline. CDR3 length: 15 residues. This CDR3 reads CASSPDGSSIYEQYF. The CDR3 nucleotides are TGCGCCAGCAGCCCGGACGGGTCGAGCATCTACGAGCAGTACTTC.

This clonotype occurred many times. The chain uses TRBV9 and TRBJ2-5; 12 bases fit TRBD2. The CDR3 covers 17 residues. V lost 4 bases and J lost 5; bases outside the gene matches: 12. Germline loops: CDR1 SGDLS, CDR2 YYNGEE. Here the CDR3 reads CASSSRLAGAQGETQYF. DNA of the CDR3: TGTGCCAGCAGCTCGCGACTAGCGGGAGCCCAAGGGGAGACCCAGTACTTC.

The chain combines TRBV19 with TRBJ2-7; no firm D call. This CDR3 spans 14 amino acids. The V end was cut by 6 bases, the J end by 5 bases, with 17 bases between. CDR1 and CDR2 (germline): LNHDA, SQIVND (reference sequence). The CDR3 DNA follows: TGTGCCAGTAGCCGGGTGGCCGTAAGTGACGAGCAGTACTTC. It codes for CASSRVAVSDEQYF.

The chain carries TRBV9 and TRBJ1-2, with TRBD1 matching 7 bases. V shed 4 bases and J 4 bases; nucleotides not matched to a gene: 7. This CDR3 is 14 amino acids long. The V gene's germline CDR1 is SGDLS and CDR2 YYNGEE. DNA of the CDR3: TGTGCCAGCAGCCTTGGGACAGCTCTCTATGGCTACACCTTC. Its translation: CASSLGTALYGYTF. The full variable domain, its missing parts supplied by reference TRBV9 and TRBJ1-2, is DSGVTQTPKHLITATGQRVTLRCSPRSGDLSVYWYQQSLDQGLQFLIQYYNGEERAKGNILERFSAQQFPDLHSELNLSSLELGDSALYFCASSLGTALYGYTFGSGTRLTVV.

J is TRBJ1-4 and V is TRBV6-5, with a tentative D call TRBD1 (6 bases). V lost 6 bases to trimming and J lost 0 bases, with 14 bases between them. Germline loops: CDR1 MNHEY, CDR2 SVGAGI. The CDR3 has 16 residues. CDR3 sequence reads: CASSQGTDATNEKLFF. As DNA, the CDR3 is TGTGCCAGCAGCCAGGGGACGGATGCAACTAATGAAAAACTGTTTTTT.

This clonotype occurred a few times. The chain couples TRBV29-1 to TRBJ2-5; the match to TRBD2 covers 13 bases. The J segment lost 0 bases and the V segment lost 3 bases, leaving 1 base of the junction unmatched. There are 15 residues in the CDR3. Germline CDR1 is SQVTM and CDR2 is ANQGSEA. CDR3 sequence: CSVDGTSGDQETQYF. For the CDR3, the DNA is TGCAGCGTTGACGGGACTAGCGGGGACCAAGAGACCCAGTACTTC.

The rearrangement links TRBV19 to TRBJ2-1, with TRBD1 identical over 8 bases. V shed 4 bases and J 6 bases; nucleotides not matched to a gene: 8. Germline CDR1 LNHDA, CDR2 SQIVND (reference sequence). This CDR3 has 15 residues. CDR3 in amino acids: CASSTRTGWINEQFF. In nucleotides, the CDR3 is TGTGCCAGTAGTACCCGGACAGGGTGGATCAATGAGCAGTTCTTC.

This clonotype showed up many times. The junction differs from germline at one of its ends, possibly a read error. The chain carries TRBV6-5 and TRBJ2-7; unclear D gene. This CDR3 is 13 amino acids long. The germline gives CDR1 MNHEY, CDR2 SVGAGI. CDR3 DNA: TGCGCCAGCAGCTTGGGCCTCTCCTACGAGCAGTACTTC. This sequence encodes CASSLGLSYEQYF.

The chain joins TRBV15 to TRBJ1-6; D uncertain. Germline CDR1 is LNHNV and CDR2 is YYDKDF (reference sequence). V lost 3 bases to trimming and J lost 5 bases, with 11 bases between them. This CDR3 comprises 15 residues. The CDR3 here is CATSRVAGDNSPLHF. The CDR3 region has the DNA TGTGCCACCAGCAGGGTGGCAGGTGATAATTCACCCCTCCACTTT. Drawing the rest from reference TRBV15 and TRBJ1-6, the complete variable domain is DAMVIQNPRYQVTQFGKPVTLSCSQTLNHNVMYWYQQKSSQAPKLLFHYYDKDFNNEADTPDNFQSRRPNTSFCFLDIRSPGLGDTAMYLCATSRVAGDNSPLHFGNGTRLTVT.

This clonotype was seen a handful of times. The V gene is TRBV7-6, the J gene TRBJ1-4, with D possibly TRBD1 on 5 matching bases. This CDR3 is 13 amino acids long. Germline V gene data show CDR1 as SGHVS and CDR2 as FNYEAQ. The V gene lost 1 base and the J gene lost 14 bases, with 14 bases spanning the gap. DNA of the CDR3: TGTGCCAGCAGCTTAGAACAGGACGGCCGGCTGTTTTTT. It specifies CASSLEQDGRLFF.

The gene calls are TRBV6-5 and TRBJ2-2, with 11 bases lining up with TRBD2. CDR3 length: 15 amino acids. Germline CDR1 reads MNHEY; CDR2 reads SVGAGI. The V and J ends lost 5 bases and 7 bases, in that order; junction bases with no gene match: 6. CDR3 bases: TGTGCCAGCAGTGATAGCGGGAGGGCCAACGGGGAGCTGTTTTTT. The encoded protein is CASSDSGRANGELFF.

This clonotype showed up many times. The rearrangement joins TRBV5-1 to TRBJ2-7; 14 bases align to TRBD2. J was trimmed by 5 bases and V by 0 bases; bases with no gene match: 7. The CDR3 runs 17 residues. Germline lookup yields CDR1 SGHRS and CDR2 YFSETQ. The CDR3: CASSLGLAGGPVNEQYF. In DNA, the CDR3 is TGCGCCAGCAGCTTGGGACTAGCGGGAGGGCCAGTCAACGAGCAGTACTTC. Based on the CDR3 plus reference TRBV5-1 and TRBJ2-7, the full variable domain is KAGVTQTPRYLIKTRGQQVTLSCSPISGHRSVSWYQQTPGQGLQFLFEYFSETQRNKGNFPGRFSGRQFSNSRSEMNVSTLELGDSALYLCASSLGLAGGPVNEQYFGPGTRLTVT.

This clonotype was seen a handful of times. This chain uses TRBV15 with TRBJ2-7; TRBD2 matches at 8 bases. This CDR3 is built from 16 residues. Germline V CDR1 and CDR2: LNHNV, YYDKDF (reference sequence). V dropped 1 base and J dropped 2; count of bases not matched to a gene: 7. Here the CDR3 reads CATSRGKAGGPYEQYF. The CDR3 DNA reads as TGTGCCACCAGCAGAGGCAAGGCGGGGGGTCCCTACGAGCAGTACTTC.